Presented here are 18 T cell receptor beta chains from one specimen sequenced in a study of blood T cell repertoires in COVID-19. TCRdb's copy holds only in-frame clones and misses some; the assay was immunoSEQ multiplex PCR. There are about 160,000 clones in the sample; 80% to 90% occur only once, and around a tenth lies in the top ten. The sequenced sample consisted of peripheral blood. The receptors here all came from a woman in her 70s with COVID-19, enrolled during active disease.

The chain is built from TRBV28 and TRBJ1-2; D is unresolved. The V end lost 1 base, the J end lost 8 bases, and 11 bases lay between the germline ends. CDR3 length: 13 residues. Germline CDR1 MDHEN, CDR2 SYDVKM. In DNA form, the CDR3 reads TGTGCCAGCAGTTTATCGGAGGGATTGGGCTACACCTTC. This translates into CASSLSEGLGYTF.

The chain couples TRBV5-1 to TRBJ1-2; D ambiguous. The CDR3 extends over 14 amino acids. Germline CDR1 and CDR2: SGHRS and YFSETQ. V dropped 3 bases and J dropped 5 bases, with 14 bases sitting between them. The CDR3 loop reads CASSSPSGNYGYTF. The CDR3 DNA sequence: TGCGCCAGCAGCTCCCCCTCGGGGAATTATGGCTACACCTTC.

The chain has TRBV5-1 and TRBJ1-3, with a weak D call TRBD1 (6 bases). V was trimmed by 2 bases and J by 0 bases, leaving 12 bases between them. This CDR3 spans 16 amino acids. CDR1 is SGHRS and CDR2 is YFSETQ in the germline V gene. The DNA for the CDR3 is TGCGCCAGCAGCTTAGGGGACACTAGCTCTGGAAACACCATATATTTT. Translating gives CASSLGDTSSGNTIYF.

The chain joins TRBV19 to TRBJ2-6, with 8 nucleotides matching TRBD1. The CDR3 has 17 amino acids. Germline V lookup: CDR1 LNHDA, CDR2 SQIVND (reference sequence). Trimming took 5 bases from V and 1 from J; bases not matched to a gene: 7. As DNA, the CDR3 is TGTGCCAGTAGTCCAAGGAGGACAGGGTCTGGGGCCAACGTCCTGACTTTC. Encoded protein: CASSPRRTGSGANVLTF.

The chain has TRBV27 and TRBJ1-2; 8 nucleotides line up with TRBD1. Trimming cost V 2 bases and J 5 bases; bases outside gene matches: 7. The CDR3 contains 15 residues. CDR1 and CDR2 from the germline V gene are MNHEY and SMNVEV (reference sequence). The CDR3 region has the DNA TGTGCCAGCAGTTTAGACTCAGGGGGCTGGTATGGCTACACCTTC. Protein: CASSLDSGGWYGYTF.

On this clone itself: It is likely a read error, because the conserved phenylalanine at the end of the CDR3 is missing. The DNA is omitted, as the CDR3 cannot be located on it reliably, and the CDR3 follows TCRdb's listing. The chain links TRBV6-1 to TRBJ2-7; the DNA was not compared with TRBD2, the D call given in the table. A total of 12 residues make up the CDR3, ends included. Germline V gene sequence: CDR1 MNHNS, CDR2 SASEGT. CDR3 amino acids: CASSEEVADLCI.

The chain couples TRBV2 to TRBJ1-6; TRBD1 aligns across 7 bases. Germline assignment: CDR1 SNHLY and CDR2 FYNNEI. Trimming removed 9 bases from V and 14 bases from J; junction bases left unmatched: 13. The CDR3 runs to 13 residues. In DNA, the CDR3 is TGTGCCAGTACGACAGGGACTCCCTTCACCCTCCACTTT. It is translated as CASTTGTPFTLHF.

The rearrangement joins TRBV19 to TRBJ2-5; 7 bases line up with TRBD2. With V trimmed by 3 bases and J by 2 bases, 6 bases remained unmatched. Germline V CDR1 and CDR2: LNHDA, SQIVND (reference sequence). This CDR3 comprises 15 residues. CDR3: CASSIGGGPQETQYF. The CDR3 DNA sequence: TGTGCCAGTAGTATTGGCGGGGGACCACAAGAGACCCAGTACTTC.

The chain carries TRBV4-1 and TRBJ2-1, with TRBD2 matching 11 bases. The CDR3 covers 16 residues. Germline values: CDR1 MGHRA, CDR2 YSYEKL. V was clipped by 3 bases and J by 6 bases; unmatched bases: 7. This chain's CDR3 is CASSHPTSGVFNEQFF. DNA of the CDR3: TGCGCCAGCAGCCACCCGACTAGCGGGGTTTTCAATGAGCAGTTCTTC.

This clone was detected a few times. The V gene is TRBV28, the J gene TRBJ1-4; 7 nucleotides align to TRBD1. The junction had 12 bases not matched to a gene; V was cut back by 6 bases and J by 11 bases. This CDR3 contains 14 residues. The germline CDR1 and CDR2 sequences are MDHEN and SYDVKM. CDR3 nucleotide sequence: TGTGCCAGCAGCTCGACAGGGAAGGTTGGGAAACTGTTTTTT. It encodes CASSSTGKVGKLFF. Based on the CDR3 plus reference TRBV28 and TRBJ1-4, the full variable domain is DVKVTQSSRYLVKRTGEKVFLECVQDMDHENMFWYRQDPGLGLRLIYFSYDVKMKEKGDIPEGYSVSREKKERFSLILESASTNQTSMYLCASSSTGKVGKLFFGSGTQLSVL.

V is TRBV7-2 and J is TRBJ2-1; TRBD2 aligns across 9 bases. J was trimmed by 11 bases and V by 5 bases; bases with no gene match: 10. Germline CDR1 is SGHTA and CDR2 is FQGNSA. The CDR3 totals 14 residues. The CDR3 bases are TGTGCCAGCAGCATTAGAGGGCTAGCGGGGAAGCAGTTCTTC. Encoded protein: CASSIRGLAGKQFF. Variable domain in full (rest from reference TRBV7-2 and TRBJ2-1): GAGVSQSPSNKVTEKGKDVELRCDPISGHTALYWYRQSLGQGLEFLIYFQGNSAPDKSGLPSDRFSAERTGGSVSTLTIQRTQQEDSAVYLCASSIRGLAGKQFFGPGTRLTVL.

Only one count was recorded for this clone. The chain carries TRBV12-5 and TRBJ1-1; 7 bases line up with TRBD1. J gave up 11 bases and V 7 bases, and 25 bases lay outside the gene matches. In germline, CDR1 is LGHNT, CDR2 FRNRAP. The CDR3 length is 17 residues. CDR3 sequence (DNA): TGTGCTAGTGTGCCGAAGGGGGGCAGGGGGGAGGTCGCTCCGGCTTTCTTT. Residues: CASVPKGGRGEVAPAFF.

This clone has just one count. This chain uses TRBV27 with TRBJ2-3; D is perhaps TRBD2 (5 bases). With 5 bases removed from V and 0 bases from J, the gap between germline ends came to 12 bases. Looked up from germline, CDR1 is MNHEY and CDR2 is SMNVEV (reference sequence). This CDR3 has 15 amino acids. For the CDR3, the DNA is TGTGCCAGCAGTCCGAGACGGACTAGCACAGATACGCAGTATTTT. Translation gives CASSPRRTSTDTQYF.

The gene calls are TRBV10-1 and TRBJ2-3; no definite D call. V lost 3 bases to trimming and J lost 10 bases, with 14 bases between them. The CDR3 consists of 13 residues. Germline loops: CDR1 WNHNN, CDR2 SYGVQD (reference sequence). The CDR3 DNA is TGCGCCAGCAGTGAAATGGTAGAGTACCCGCAGTATTTT. It translates to CASSEMVEYPQYF.

This clone occurred once. The chain links TRBV4-2 to TRBJ1-1, with D perhaps TRBD1 (6 bases). V was cut by 0 bases and J by 11 bases, with 19 bases left in between. In germline, CDR1 is LGHNA, CDR2 YNFKEQ. This CDR3 region has 15 residues. CDR3 bases: TGTGCCAGCAGCCAAGATTTAACAGGGTCTCTCACGGCTTTCTTT. As protein: CASSQDLTGSLTAFF.

The J gene is TRBJ1-1, the V gene TRBV28; the D gene is possibly TRBD1 (5 bases). The germline CDR1 and CDR2 sequences are MDHEN and SYDVKM. This CDR3 comprises 14 residues. Deletions cut 1 base from V and 9 bases from J, with 15 bases between. The CDR3 region has the DNA TGTGCCAGCAGTTTATATAGTGGGGCCGGACAAGCTTTCTTT. This gives the protein CASSLYSGAGQAFF.

This clone was seen more than once but under ten times. The V gene is TRBV6-5, the J gene TRBJ1-1; 11 bases are a match to TRBD1. From germline, CDR1 is MNHEY and CDR2 SVGAGI. The CDR3 has 15 amino acids. The CDR3 bases are TGTGGTCCCCGGGACAGGGGGAGGCGGAACACTGAAGCTTTCTTT. It specifies CGPRDRGRRNTEAFF.

V usage is TRBV5-4 and J usage is TRBJ2-7, with D possibly being TRBD1 (5 bases). Trimming removed 3 bases from V and 3 bases from J, with 19 bases in between. The CDR3 spans 16 residues. Germline CDR1 reads SGHNT; CDR2 reads YYREEE (reference sequence). The CDR3 DNA follows: TGTGCCAGCAGCTCAAGCAGGGATCTGCGCTACTACGAGCAGTACTTC. It specifies CASSSSRDLRYYEQYF.